This passage covers 13 T cell receptor beta chains from one sample sequenced in a study of post-analysis software for immune sequencing data. General observations from the study: About 5 TRBV segments, including TRBV5-6, TRBV5-1 and TRBV20-1, were more frequent in patients than controls.

Libraries were made from TCR beta cDNA, and they carried unique molecular identifiers. TCRdb analysed the PCR reads with MiXCR anew, one entry per CDR3 protein. Among more than 450,000 distinct CDR3 sequences, around 36% were seen once, and the ten largest hold 4.5% to 7.5%. These receptors are not linked to any known antigen. The sequenced sample was blood. These receptors originate from a girl under 18 with multiple sclerosis.

CDR3 sequence reads: CASSPGPLRGQPQHF. The CDR3 DNA sequence: TGTGCCAGCAGCCCGGGACCCCTAAGGGGTCAGCCCCAGCATTTT. The V and J genes are TRBV5-6 and TRBJ1-5; a weak D match, TRBD1 (5 bases). There are 15 residues in the CDR3. V shed 4 bases and J shed 6 bases, with 17 bases lying between them. Germline loops: CDR1 SGHDT, CDR2 YYEEEE.

The sample holds a few counts of this clonotype. The rearrangement joins TRBV2 to TRBJ1-2; 10 nucleotides line up with TRBD1. The length of the CDR3 is 19 residues. CDR1 and CDR2 from the germline V gene are SNHLY and FYNNEI. V trimming: 2 bases; J trimming: 0 bases; junction bases outside the gene matches: 12. In DNA, the CDR3 is TGTGCCAGCAGTGAAATTTCGGGGACAGGGGACGTCTCTAACTATGGCTACACCTTC. This gives the protein CASSEISGTGDVSNYGYTF.

The CDR3 DNA sequence: TGTGCCAGCAGCCCCCGGAAAGGGAATACCTACGAGCAGTACTTC. Translating gives CASSPRKGNTYEQYF. The genes are TRBV11-2 and TRBJ2-7, with D hard to call. V lost 5 bases, J lost 2 bases, and 16 bases lay in between. This CDR3 has 15 amino acids. Per germline, CDR1 SGHAT and CDR2 FQNNGV. The full variable domain, rest sourced from reference TRBV11-2 and TRBJ2-7, is EAGVAQSPRYKIIEKRQSVAFWCNPISGHATLYWYQQILGQGPKLLIQFQNNGVVDDSQLPKDRFSAERLKGVDSTLKIQPAKLEDSAVYLCASSPRKGNTYEQYFGPGTRLTVT.

V is TRBV12-3 or TRBV12-4 and J is TRBJ2-3; no definite D call. Trimming pared 7 bases from V and 8 bases from J, leaving 16 bases between. The CDR3 spans 13 residues. CDR3 amino acids: CASTTNRHGTQYF. CDR3 sequence (DNA): TGTGCCAGCACTACAAACAGACATGGTACGCAGTATTTT.

The V call is TRBV29-1, the J call TRBJ2-5, with TRBD2 matching 9 bases. The CDR3 has 13 residues. CDR1 is SQVTM, CDR2 ANQGSEA, per germline. Trimming removed 1 base from V and 3 bases from J; junction bases left unmatched: 0. The DNA for the CDR3 is TGCAGCGTTGAAGGGACTAGCGAAGAGACCCAGTACTTC. As protein: CSVEGTSEETQYF. Looking up the rest from reference TRBV29-1 and TRBJ2-5 gives the full variable domain: SAVISQKPSRDICQRGTSLTIQCQVDSQVTMMFWYRQQPGQSLTLIATANQGSEATYESGFVIDKFPISRPNLTFSTLTVSNMSPEDSSIYLCSVEGTSEETQYFGPGTRLLVL.

The rearrangement uses TRBV15 and TRBJ2-1; 8 nucleotides line up with TRBD1. The CDR3 is 14 amino acids. Germline V lookup: CDR1 LNHNV, CDR2 YYDKDF (reference sequence). With 1 base clipped from V and 8 bases from J, the junction kept 4 bases outside the gene matches. CDR3 loop: CATSRGQGNDEQFF. The DNA for the CDR3 is TGTGCCACCAGCAGAGGACAGGGGAACGATGAGCAGTTCTTC.

The sample holds a few counts of this clonotype. This sequence joins TRBV4-1 and TRBJ2-1, with a tentative D call TRBD2 (5 bases). Trimming cost V 2 bases and J 3 bases, with 14 bases left between them. CDR3 size: 16 residues. Germline CDR1 and CDR2: MGHRA and YSYEKL. CDR3 sequence (DNA): TGCGCCAGCAGCCAACCTATGGGGAGCTTCTACAATGAGCAGTTCTTC. Its translation: CASSQPMGSFYNEQFF.

This chain uses TRBV6-1 with TRBJ2-7; D is possibly TRBD2 (7 bases). V lost 2 bases and J 5 bases, leaving 19 bases between the germline ends. The germline V gene has CDR1 MNHNS and CDR2 SASEGT. This CDR3 region has 16 residues. The DNA for the CDR3 is TGTGCCAGCAGTGAAAGGGGGGGGCAGGACGTCCACGAGCAGTACTTC. Protein: CASSERGGQDVHEQYF.

The chain combines TRBV5-1 with TRBJ2-4; maybe TRBD1 (6 bases). Per germline, CDR1 SGHRS and CDR2 YFSETQ. This CDR3 has 15 residues. Deletions cut 4 bases from V and 2 bases from J, with 13 bases between. CDR3 amino acids: CASSPKGQSKNIQYF. The CDR3 bases are TGCGCCAGCAGCCCTAAAGGACAGTCCAAAAACATTCAGTACTTC.

The V gene is TRBV6-6, the J gene TRBJ2-1, with 7 bases matching TRBD1. The CDR3 totals 14 residues. CDR1 and CDR2 from the germline V gene are MNHNY and SVGAGI (reference sequence). J gave up 8 bases and V 5 bases, and 9 bases lay outside the gene matches. Here the CDR3 reads CASSEGEGGDEQFF. The CDR3 region has the DNA TGTGCCAGCAGTGAGGGTGAAGGGGGCGATGAGCAGTTCTTC.

This rearrangement joins TRBV18 to TRBJ1-5; tentative D call: TRBD1 (5 bases). This CDR3 has 13 amino acids. Germline loops: CDR1 KGHSH, CDR2 LQKENI. V gave up 3 bases and J gave up 6 bases, with 9 bases separating them. DNA of the CDR3: TGTGCCAGCTCACCGGACATAAGTCAGCCCCAGCATTTT. Protein product: CASSPDISQPQHF.

The chain links TRBV5-1 to TRBJ2-1; weak D call: TRBD1 (6 bases). Germline V gene sequence: CDR1 SGHRS, CDR2 YFSETQ. The V gene lost 4 bases and the J gene lost 2 bases, with 13 bases spanning the gap. The CDR3 runs to 15 residues. The CDR3 loop reads CASSEGVGAYNEQFF. CDR3 nucleotides: TGCGCCAGCAGCGAGGGGGTAGGGGCCTACAATGAGCAGTTCTTC.

The chain carries TRBV5-6 and TRBJ1-1; tentatively, D is TRBD1 (6 bases). Germline V gene sequence: CDR1 SGHDT, CDR2 YYEEEE. The CDR3 has 12 residues. The germline V and J ends were trimmed by 4 bases and 7 bases, with 11 bases remaining between them. CDR3 DNA sequence: TGTGCCAGCAGCCCGGGAGGGGGTGAAGCTTTCTTT. The encoded protein is CASSPGGGEAFF.